Included here is one T cell receptor (beta chain) sequence, with context. These data come from a study of blood T cell repertoires in COVID-19. Across the study: Both acute and convalescent COVID-19 samples were obtained from the United States, Italy and Spain. Sample material is recorded as cDNA or gDNA derived from T cells, B-cell-depleted T cells, or PBMCs.

Germline assignment: CDR1 LNHDA and CDR2 SQIVND (reference sequence). CDR3 length: 15 residues. The germline V and J ends were trimmed by 2 bases and 5 bases, with 12 bases remaining between them. Only in-frame clones appear in the TCRdb table, and some are missing; sequencing was by immunoSEQ multiplex PCR. The sample lists 250,000 or so clones, approximately 86% seen once, with approximately 6.3% in the top ten. The clonotype comes from a woman in her sixties with active or convalescent COVID-19. Sequences were obtained from peripheral blood. The gene calls are TRBV19 and TRBJ2-2; D is perhaps TRBD2 (6 bases). CDR3 loop: CASSILFGGTGELFF. The CDR3 region has the DNA TGTGCCAGTAGTATACTCTTCGGGGGAACCGGGGAGCTGTTTTTT.